This T cell receptor (beta chain) was profiled in a study of blood T cell repertoires in COVID-19. Study-wide context: The study drew acute and convalescent COVID-19 samples from the United States, Italy and Spain. The analysed material was cDNA or gDNA that came from T cells, B-cell-depleted T cells, or PBMCs.

Seattle's enrolled individuals joined amid active infection and were then monitored longitudinally. CDR3 size: 13 residues. Germline V gene lookup returns CDR1 LGHNA and CDR2 YSLEER. V lost 2 bases, J lost 3 bases, and 7 bases lay in between. Assay: immunoSEQ multiplex PCR; the TCRdb copy retains only in-frame clones and omits some. The sample has roughly 240,000 clones; 85% are singletons. In this sample, this clone turned up a few times. The sequence was collected from a man between 45 and 60 years old with COVID-19, enrolled during active disease. What was sequenced was peripheral blood. The rearrangement uses TRBV4-3 and TRBJ1-2, with D possibly being TRBD1 (6 bases). The CDR3: CASSQWTDYGYTF. The DNA for the CDR3 is TGCGCCAGCAGCCAATGGACAGACTATGGCTACACCTTC.